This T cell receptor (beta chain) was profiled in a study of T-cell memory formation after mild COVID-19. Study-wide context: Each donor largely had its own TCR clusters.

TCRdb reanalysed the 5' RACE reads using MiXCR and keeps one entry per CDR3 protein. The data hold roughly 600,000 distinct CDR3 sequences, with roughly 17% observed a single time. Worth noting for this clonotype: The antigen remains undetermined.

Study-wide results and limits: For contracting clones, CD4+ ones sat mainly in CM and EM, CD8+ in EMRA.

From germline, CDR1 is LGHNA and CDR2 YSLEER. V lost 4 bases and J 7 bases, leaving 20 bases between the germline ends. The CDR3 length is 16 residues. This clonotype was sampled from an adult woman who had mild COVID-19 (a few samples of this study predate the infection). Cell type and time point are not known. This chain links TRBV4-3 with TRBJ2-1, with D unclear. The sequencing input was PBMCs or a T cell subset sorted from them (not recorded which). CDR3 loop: CASSPTSTGHLNEQFF. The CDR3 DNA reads TGCGCCAGCAGCCCGACCTCCACGGGCCACCTTAATGAGCAGTTCTTC.